These T cell receptor beta chains were read from a single sample in a study of shared clonotypes between healthy human individuals. Assay: immunoSEQ multiplex PCR; the TCRdb copy retains only in-frame clones and omits some. The sample records about 1 million clones, about 75% being singletons. Sequencing input: memory CD4+ T cells sorted from blood. The receptors here all came from a man aged 18 to 29 in good health. CDR3s include the opening cysteine and the closing phenylalanine or tryptophan. Each record gives: clone size, J gene, V gene, D gene, CDR3 DNA, CDR3 protein. The D gene is left open where the match is weak. Clone size is stated in some rows and not others, as once, few, many or a class when expanded.

-,TRBJ2-7,TRBV6-6,TRBD1,TGTGCCAGCAGTAGCTCGGGACAGGGGGCGGGAGAGCAGTACTTC,CASSSSGQGAGEQYF
few,TRBJ1-1,TRBV9,-,TGTGCCAGCAGCGCAGGAGCGGACTTTTTAGGGGGAGCTTTCTTT,CASSAGADFLGGAFF
-,TRBJ2-3,TRBV4-1,TRBD1,TGCGCCAGCAGCCAAGAATATGGGACAGGGGTGAGCACAGATACGCAGTATTTT,CASSQEYGTGVSTDTQYF
-,TRBJ2-7,TRBV6-5,-,TGTGCCAGCAGACCCGTTGGGACACTCTACGAGCAGTACTTC,CASRPVGTLYEQYF
few,TRBJ2-7,TRBV10-3,-,TGTGCCATCAGTGTAGGAGAGGGGAGCGGGTCTGGGGGAGAGCAGTACTTC,CAISVGEGSGSGGEQYF
-,TRBJ2-7,TRBV23-1,-,TGCGCCAGCAATCGGGACCGTTCCTACGAGCAGTACTTC,CASNRDRSYEQYF
-,TRBJ2-2,TRBV14,TRBD2,TGTGCCAGCAGCCAAGATAGGGGGACTAGAACCGGGGAGCTGTTTTTT,CASSQDRGTRTGELFF
-,TRBJ2-6,TRBV7-8,-,TGTGCCAGCGCAGTCTCTGGGGCCAACGTCCTGACTTTC,CASAVSGANVLTF
-,TRBJ2-5,TRBV7-2,-,TGTGCCAGCAGCTTAGGGCCGGGGGAGACCCAGTACTTC,CASSLGPGETQYF
once,TRBJ1-5,TRBV6-1,-,TGTGCCGGCGCTAAGGGAGATCAGCCCCAGCATTTT,CAGAKGDQPQHF